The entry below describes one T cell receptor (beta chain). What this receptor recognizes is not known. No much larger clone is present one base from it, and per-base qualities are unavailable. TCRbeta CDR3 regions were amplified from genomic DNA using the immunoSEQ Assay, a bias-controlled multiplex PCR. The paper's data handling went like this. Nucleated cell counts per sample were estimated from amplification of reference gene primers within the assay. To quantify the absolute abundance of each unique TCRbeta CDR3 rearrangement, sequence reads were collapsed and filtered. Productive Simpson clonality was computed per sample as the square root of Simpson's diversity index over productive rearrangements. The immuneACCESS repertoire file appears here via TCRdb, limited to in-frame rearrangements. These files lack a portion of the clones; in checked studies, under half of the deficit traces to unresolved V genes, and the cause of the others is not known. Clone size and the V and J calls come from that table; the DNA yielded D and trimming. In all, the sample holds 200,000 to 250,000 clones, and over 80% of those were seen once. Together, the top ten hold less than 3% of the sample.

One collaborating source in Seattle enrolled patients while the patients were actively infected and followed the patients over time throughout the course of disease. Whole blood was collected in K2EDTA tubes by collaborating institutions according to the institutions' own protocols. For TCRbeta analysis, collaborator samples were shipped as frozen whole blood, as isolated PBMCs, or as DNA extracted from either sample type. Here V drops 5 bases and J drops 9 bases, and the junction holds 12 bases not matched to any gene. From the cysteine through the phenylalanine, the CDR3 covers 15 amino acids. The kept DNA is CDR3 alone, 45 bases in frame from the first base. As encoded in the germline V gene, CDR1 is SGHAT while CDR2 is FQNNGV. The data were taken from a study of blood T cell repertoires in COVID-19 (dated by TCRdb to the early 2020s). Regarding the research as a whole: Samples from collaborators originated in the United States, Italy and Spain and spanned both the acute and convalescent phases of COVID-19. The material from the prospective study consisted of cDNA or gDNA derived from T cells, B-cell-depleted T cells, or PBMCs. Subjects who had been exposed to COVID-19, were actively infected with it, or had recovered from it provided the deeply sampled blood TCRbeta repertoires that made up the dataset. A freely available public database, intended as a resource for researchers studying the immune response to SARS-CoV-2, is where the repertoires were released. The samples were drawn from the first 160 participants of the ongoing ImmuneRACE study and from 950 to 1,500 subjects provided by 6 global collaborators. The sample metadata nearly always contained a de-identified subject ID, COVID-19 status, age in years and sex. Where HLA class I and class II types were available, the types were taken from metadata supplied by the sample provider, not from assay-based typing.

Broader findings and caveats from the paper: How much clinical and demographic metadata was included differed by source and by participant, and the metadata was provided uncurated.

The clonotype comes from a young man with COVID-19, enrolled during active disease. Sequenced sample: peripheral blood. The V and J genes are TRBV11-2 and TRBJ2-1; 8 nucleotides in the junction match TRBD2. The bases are TGTGCCAGCAGCCCCCGGGCTAGCGGGTTGAGTGAGCAGTTCTTC. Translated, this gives CASSPRASGLSEQFF.